These 14 T cell receptor beta chains were all obtained from the same sample, sequenced in a study of cytomegalovirus exposure and HLA in healthy donors. Primers for the PCR totalled 60 Vbeta and 13 Jbeta. Generated by immunoSEQ multiplex PCR, the TCRdb table keeps only in-frame clones and is missing some. With 70,000 or so clones in the sample, the ten largest clones hold roughly 2.6%. The sequencing input was PBMCs. The receptors were gathered from a female donor in good health and CMV-seropositive.

The chain carries TRBV5-6 and TRBJ2-7; weak D call: TRBD2 (5 bases). CDR1 and CDR2 (germline): SGHDT, YYEEEE. The CDR3 is 14 residues long. With 6 bases removed from V and 3 bases from J, the gap between germline ends came to 16 bases. CDR3: CASTPTPGYYEQYF. The CDR3, as DNA: TGTGCCAGCACACCCACCCCGGGGTACTACGAGCAGTACTTC. The complete variable domain, with remaining parts taken from reference TRBV5-6 and TRBJ2-7, reads DAGVTQSPTHLIKTRGQQVTLRCSPKSGHDTVSWYQQALGQGPQFIFQYYEEEERQRGNFPDRFSGHQFPNYSSELNVNALLLGDSALYLCASTPTPGYYEQYFGPGTRLTVT.

This chain joins TRBV5-1 and TRBJ1-6; 11 bases fit TRBD1. Germline V gene data show CDR1 as SGHRS and CDR2 as YFSETQ. V lost 5 bases and J lost 10; bases outside the gene matches: 8. There are 15 residues in the CDR3. The CDR3 DNA reads TGCGCCAGCAGTTGGGCCGGGACAGGGGGATCACCCCTCCACTTT. The encoded protein is CASSWAGTGGSPLHF. The variable domain in full, completed from reference TRBV5-1 and TRBJ1-6, reads KAGVTQTPRYLIKTRGQQVTLSCSPISGHRSVSWYQQTPGQGLQFLFEYFSETQRNKGNFPGRFSGRQFSNSRSEMNVSTLELGDSALYLCASSWAGTGGSPLHFGNGTRLTVT.

The chain combines TRBV19 with TRBJ1-5; 7 bases match TRBD1. CDR3 length: 15 amino acids. Germline V lookup: CDR1 LNHDA, CDR2 SQIVND (reference sequence). Trimming took 7 bases from V and 2 from J; bases not matched to a gene: 8. The DNA of the CDR3 is TGTGCCAGTAAAAAAGGGACAGCTGGCAATCAGCCCCAGCATTTT. Translated, it gives CASKKGTAGNQPQHF.

The chain employs TRBV9 and TRBJ2-2, with 7 nucleotides matching TRBD1. V dropped 4 bases and J dropped 3; count of bases not matched to a gene: 9. The CDR3 covers 16 residues. Germline V gives CDR1 SGDLS, CDR2 YYNGEE. The CDR3 region has the DNA TGTGCCAGCAGCCTCCGAGGAGACAGGGACACCGGGGAGCTGTTTTTT. Translated: CASSLRGDRDTGELFF.

The V gene is TRBV6-4, the J gene TRBJ2-1; 11 nucleotides agree with TRBD2. Germline CDR1 and CDR2: MRHNA and SNTAGT. J lost 6 bases, V lost 6 bases, and 4 bases had no gene match. The CDR3 extends over 14 amino acids. The chain's CDR3 is CASSSTSGGNEQFF. CDR3 coding DNA: TGTGCCAGCAGCTCTACTAGCGGGGGCAATGAGCAGTTCTTC.

The genes are TRBV19 and TRBJ2-5, with 8 positions matching TRBD1. This CDR3 region has 14 residues. Germline assignment: CDR1 LNHDA and CDR2 SQIVND (reference sequence). Trimming took 2 bases from V and 3 from J; bases not matched to a gene: 2. The CDR3 is CASSIRTGKETQYF. For the CDR3, the DNA is TGTGCCAGTAGTATAAGGACAGGGAAAGAGACCCAGTACTTC.

The V call is TRBV7-2, the J call TRBJ2-7; 10 nucleotides line up with TRBD1. The V segment lost 4 bases and the J segment 5 bases; nucleotides outside the gene matches: 14. Germline V gene lookup returns CDR1 SGHTA and CDR2 FQGNSA. The CDR3 totals 17 residues. The CDR3 nucleotides read TGTGCCAGCAGCTCTAACCCCGCCGGGACAGGGGACCACGAGCAGTACTTC. Translation: CASSSNPAGTGDHEQYF.

The chain has TRBV4-3 and TRBJ1-1; D is uncertain. CDR3 length: 15 residues. Trimming stripped 0 bases from V and 3 bases from J, with 11 bases between. Per germline, CDR1 LGHNA and CDR2 YSLEER. The DNA for the CDR3 is TGCGCCAGCAGCCAAGAGAGTACCGGAGACACTGAAGCTTTCTTT. Protein sequence: CASSQESTGDTEAFF.

The chain couples TRBV6-1 to TRBJ1-2; D gene unclear. The V gene's germline CDR1 is MNHNS and CDR2 SASEGT. The CDR3 runs to 14 residues. V was clipped by 1 base and J by 4 bases, with 10 bases between them. The CDR3 here is CASSEGPGPYGYTF. As DNA, the CDR3 is TGTGCCAGCAGTGAAGGGCCAGGTCCCTATGGCTACACCTTC.

The V and J genes are TRBV6-6 and TRBJ1-4; D is possibly TRBD1 (5 bases). CDR1 is MNHNY, CDR2 SVGAGI, per germline (reference sequence). The CDR3 is made up of 14 amino acids. Trimming removed 4 bases at V and 6 bases at J, with 12 bases between. The CDR3 DNA is TGTGCCAGCAGTTTTCCGGGGGAGGATGAAAAACTGTTTTTT. This codes for CASSFPGEDEKLFF.

The V gene is TRBV5-1, the J gene TRBJ1-1, with 9 bases lining up with TRBD1. Germline CDR1 reads SGHRS; CDR2 reads YFSETQ. After removal of 4 bases from V and 1 base from J, the junction contained 5 bases not matched to a gene. This CDR3 region has 15 residues. The CDR3 sequence is CASSTTGGENTEAFF. Written as DNA, the CDR3 is TGCGCCAGCAGCACTACAGGGGGCGAGAACACTGAAGCTTTCTTT.

The J gene is TRBJ2-7, the V gene TRBV4-2; D is possibly TRBD2 (6 bases). Trimming took off 0 bases at V and 6 bases at J, with 12 bases between the two ends. CDR3 length: 14 residues. Germline V lookup: CDR1 LGHNA, CDR2 YNFKEQ. CDR3 loop: CASSQDTQGLEQYF. The CDR3 DNA reads TGTGCCAGCAGCCAAGATACTCAGGGACTCGAGCAGTACTTC.

CDR3 residues: CASGGRGANYGYTF. CDR3 bases: TGTGCCAGCGGTGGACGGGGAGCTAACTATGGCTACACCTTC. This chain uses TRBV2 with TRBJ1-2, with D unresolved. Germline V gives CDR1 SNHLY, CDR2 FYNNEI. Trimming removed 8 bases from V and 0 bases from J, with 13 bases in between. The CDR3 runs 14 residues. The whole variable domain, filled in from reference TRBV2 and TRBJ1-2, reads EPEVTQTPSHQVTQMGQEVILRCVPISNHLYFYWYRQILGQKVEFLVSFYNNEISEKSEIFDDQFSVERPDGSNFTLKIRSTKLEDSAMYFCASGGRGANYGYTFGSGTRLTVV.

This sequence joins TRBV30 and TRBJ2-3; TRBD1 might be the D (5 bases). This CDR3 is 12 amino acids long. The V gene lost 2 bases and the J gene lost 11 bases, with 14 bases spanning the gap. Germline assignment: CDR1 GTSNPN and CDR2 SVGIG (reference sequence). The CDR3 here is CAWSIAGPGQYF. CDR3 in DNA: TGTGCCTGGAGTATCGCAGGGCCTGGGCAGTATTTT.